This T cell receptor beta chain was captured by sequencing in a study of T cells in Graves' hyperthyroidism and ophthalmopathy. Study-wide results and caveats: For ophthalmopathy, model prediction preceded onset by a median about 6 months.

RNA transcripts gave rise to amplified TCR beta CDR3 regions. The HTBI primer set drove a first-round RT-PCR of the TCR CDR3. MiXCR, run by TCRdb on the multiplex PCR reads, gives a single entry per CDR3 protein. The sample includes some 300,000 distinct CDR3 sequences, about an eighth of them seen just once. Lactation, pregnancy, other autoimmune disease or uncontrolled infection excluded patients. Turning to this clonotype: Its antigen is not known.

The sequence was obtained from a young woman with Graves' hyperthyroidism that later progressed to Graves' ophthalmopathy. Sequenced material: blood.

For the CDR3, the DNA is TGTGCCAGCAGCCAAGATCATAGGCTAGCGGGAGCCTACGAGCAGTACTTC. It encodes CASSQDHRLAGAYEQYF. V is TRBV3-2 and J is TRBJ2-7; TRBD2 is taken as the D call from the table, unchecked against the DNA. TRBV3-2 constitutes a pseudogene. The CDR3 has 17 residues.